This T cell receptor beta chain was captured by sequencing in a study of T cells after posttransplantation cyclophosphamide. Method: immunoSEQ multiplex PCR; TCRdb's copy keeps in-frame clones and lacks some. This set yields about 33,000 clones and no singletons; the top ten hold under 5.5%. This clone was detected a few times. Source material: PBMCs. This clonotype originated in a woman aged 25 to 39 in good health and a related stem cell transplant donor.

The CDR3 sequence is CASSYEVGEQYF. The CDR3 coding sequence is TGTGCCAGCAGTTATGAAGTCGGCGAGCAGTACTTC. The chain has TRBV6-2 or TRBV6-3 and TRBJ2-7; D gene ambiguous. Germline CDR1 reads MNHEY; CDR2 reads SVGEGT. CDR3 length: 12 residues. The V end was cut by 3 bases, the J end by 6 bases, with 9 bases between.